This T cell receptor (beta chain) was found in a study of blood T cell repertoires in COVID-19 (dated by TCRdb to about 2020). In the study overall: Collaborator samples came from the United States, Italy and Spain and covered acute and convalescent phases of COVID-19. The material from the prospective study consisted of cDNA or gDNA derived from T cells, B-cell-depleted T cells, or PBMCs. The repertoires were made available in a free public database intended to serve as a resource for research on the immune response to SARS-CoV-2. The samples were drawn from two sources: the first 160 participants of the ongoing ImmuneRACE study, and 1,254 subjects contributed by 6 global collaborators. The sample metadata nearly always contained a de-identified subject ID, COVID-19 status, age in years and sex. Where available, HLA class I and class II types were taken from metadata supplied by the sample provider and were not determined by assay-based typing. The dataset comprised deeply sampled blood TCRbeta repertoires from subjects exposed to, actively infected with, or recovered from COVID-19.

The immunoSEQ Assay, a bias-controlled multiplex PCR, was used to amplify TCRbeta CDR3 regions from genomic DNA. From the authors' description of their analysis: Nucleated cell counts per sample were estimated from amplification of reference gene primers within the assay. To quantify the absolute abundance of each unique TCRbeta CDR3 rearrangement, sequence reads were collapsed and filtered. For each sample, productive Simpson clonality was calculated as the square root of Simpson's diversity index across productive rearrangements. The immuneACCESS repertoire file appears here via TCRdb, limited to in-frame rearrangements. These files lack a portion of the clones; in checked studies, under half of the deficit traces to unresolved V genes, and the cause of the others is not known. That table is the source of V, J and clone size, and D and trimming were worked out from the DNA. Here the sample has some 80,000 clones; 90% occur a single time. The ten largest clones take up approximately 16% of the sample.

The full study reports these points: The quantity of clinical and demographic metadata differed by source and by participant and was supplied without curation.

Germline trimming amounts to 7 bases on V and 4 bases on J, with 3 as the count of junction bases outside the gene matches. Including cysteine and phenylalanine, the CDR3 has 12 amino acids. Only the CDR3 portion is preserved as DNA: 36 bases, with reading frame beginning at the first base. The germline V gene sets CDR1 to MGHRA and CDR2 to YSYEKL. Each collaborating institution followed its own protocols to collect whole blood in K2EDTA tubes. For TCRbeta analysis, collaborators shipped samples in one of three forms: frozen whole blood, isolated PBMCs, or DNA extracted from either of those sample types. Comments on this clone: No cognate antigen has been identified for it. No base quality values were provided; no much bigger clone lies one nucleotide off.

The sequenced material came from peripheral blood. This receptor was identified in a woman aged 80 or over with active or convalescent COVID-19. The rearranged chain carries TRBV4-1 and TRBJ1-2; the junction holds 7 bases that match TRBD1. The nucleotide sequence is given as TGCGCCAGCACTGGGACAGCCTATGGCTACACCTTC. This gives the protein CASTGTAYGYTF.